The 20 T cell receptor beta chains below were found in one sample sequenced in a study of blood T cell repertoires in COVID-19. Some clones are missing from TCRdb's copy, which holds only in-frame ones; the method was immunoSEQ multiplex PCR. Of over 100,000 clones in the sample, roughly 69% were seen once. Sequences were obtained from peripheral blood. The receptors stem from a woman between 65 and 79 years old with acute or convalescent COVID-19.

This clone was observed a few times. The chain is built from TRBV6-2 or TRBV6-3 and TRBJ2-1; no reliable D call. Germline loops: CDR1 MNHEY, CDR2 SVGEGT. With 5 bases removed from V and 3 bases from J, the gap between germline ends came to 17 bases. This CDR3 contains 16 residues. The CDR3 here is CASSTPRSVHYNEQFF. The CDR3 DNA sequence: TGTGCCAGCAGTACCCCAAGATCGGTGCACTACAATGAGCAGTTCTTC.

The chain recombines TRBV7-9 with TRBJ1-1; 7 nucleotides match TRBD1. V lost 1 base, J lost 5 bases, and 4 bases stayed unmatched. The CDR3 runs 14 residues. In germline, CDR1 is SEHNR, CDR2 FQNEAQ (reference sequence). The CDR3 loop is CASSLEAGGTEAFF. The CDR3 DNA reads TGTGCCAGCAGCTTAGAGGCAGGGGGAACTGAAGCTTTCTTT.

In DNA form, the CDR3 reads TGTGCCAGCAGCTTAGATTCATGGACAGGCAATGAGCAGTTCTTC. It encodes CASSLDSWTGNEQFF. The V call is TRBV11-2, the J call TRBJ2-1; TRBD1 aligns across 7 bases. Germline V CDR1 and CDR2: SGHAT, FQNNGV. CDR3 length: 15 amino acids. V lost 0 bases and J lost 6; bases outside the gene matches: 5.

The chain uses TRBV5-1 and TRBJ2-7; D may be TRBD1 (6 bases). Germline CDR1 is SGHRS and CDR2 is YFSETQ. CDR3 length: 13 amino acids. Trimming took off 1 base at V and 5 bases at J, with 10 bases between the two ends. This CDR3 is CASSLLAGDEQYF. Here the CDR3 DNA reads TGCGCCAGCAGCTTGCTGGCAGGGGACGAGCAGTACTTC. Combining the CDR3 with reference TRBV5-1 and TRBJ2-7 gives the whole variable domain KAGVTQTPRYLIKTRGQQVTLSCSPISGHRSVSWYQQTPGQGLQFLFEYFSETQRNKGNFPGRFSGRQFSNSRSEMNVSTLELGDSALYLCASSLLAGDEQYFGPGTRLTVT.

The chain carries TRBV29-1 and TRBJ2-5, with 8 bases lining up with TRBD2. With 7 bases clipped from V and 4 bases from J, the junction kept 8 bases outside the gene matches. The CDR3 consists of 13 residues. Germline V lookup: CDR1 SQVTM, CDR2 ANQGSEA. This CDR3 is CSALTSVGETQYF. The CDR3 DNA is TGCAGCGCCTTGACTAGCGTAGGAGAGACCCAGTACTTC. The variable domain in full, with the rest retrieved from reference TRBV29-1 and TRBJ2-5, is SAVISQKPSRDICQRGTSLTIQCQVDSQVTMMFWYRQQPGQSLTLIATANQGSEATYESGFVIDKFPISRPNLTFSTLTVSNMSPEDSSIYLCSALTSVGETQYFGPGTRLLVL.

The rearrangement links TRBV20-1 to TRBJ2-7; 9 positions agree with TRBD1. CDR1 is DFQATT and CDR2 is SNEGSKA in the germline V gene (reference sequence). This CDR3 has 18 amino acids. V was clipped by 3 bases and J by 3 bases; unmatched bases: 18. Here the CDR3 reads CSASRGTGSRLGDYEQYF. The CDR3 coding sequence is TGCAGTGCTAGTCGGGGGACAGGGTCACGGTTGGGGGACTACGAGCAGTACTTC.

A remark on this clone: Other DNA sequences from this sample encode an identical CDR3 as well. The rearrangement joins TRBV12-3 or TRBV12-4 to TRBJ1-2; D uncertain. The CDR3 contains 12 residues. Deletions cut 5 bases from V and 4 bases from J, with 8 bases between. CDR3 region: CASSRSGYGYTF. The CDR3 bases are TGTGCCAGCAGTCGGTCAGGCTATGGCTACACCTTC.

This clone was recorded at least ten times. J is TRBJ2-7 and V is TRBV28; D gene ambiguous. V was cut by 4 bases and J by 4 bases, with 20 bases left in between. CDR1 and CDR2 (germline): MDHEN, SYDVKM. The CDR3 spans 16 residues. CDR3 coding DNA: TGTGCCAGCAGTTCCCTTTTTGAAGGCGGTGGTTACGAGCAGTACTTC. It encodes CASSSLFEGGGYEQYF.

The chain has TRBV6-1 and TRBJ2-3; TRBD1 is a possible D gene (5 bases). CDR3 length: 18 amino acids. The V end lost 0 bases, the J end lost 0 bases, and 16 bases lay between the germline ends. Germline assignment: CDR1 MNHNS and CDR2 SASEGT. This chain's CDR3 is CASSEARQSTASTDTQYF. As DNA, the CDR3 is TGTGCCAGCAGTGAAGCAAGACAGTCGACCGCTAGCACAGATACGCAGTATTTT.

The CDR3 DNA reads TGCGCCAGCAGCTTGCAGGGAAGAAGTGGAAACACCATATATTTT. Amino acids: CASSLQGRSGNTIYF. The V gene is TRBV5-1, the J gene TRBJ1-3; D is possibly TRBD1 (5 bases). The CDR3 spans 15 residues. V was shortened by 1 base and J by 3 bases, with 11 bases between the two germline ends. Per germline, CDR1 SGHRS and CDR2 YFSETQ.

This clone was seen only a few times. As DNA, the CDR3 is TGTGCCAGCAGTGACCTTAGCAATCAGCCCCAGCATTTT. Translating it yields CASSDLSNQPQHF. The chain is built from TRBV2 and TRBJ1-5; D not certain. This CDR3 spans 13 amino acids. Per germline, CDR1 SNHLY and CDR2 FYNNEI. V was cut by 3 bases and J by 0 bases, with 3 bases left in between. Combining the CDR3 with reference TRBV2 and TRBJ1-5 gives the whole variable domain EPEVTQTPSHQVTQMGQEVILRCVPISNHLYFYWYRQILGQKVEFLVSFYNNEISEKSEIFDDQFSVERPDGSNFTLKIRSTKLEDSAMYFCASSDLSNQPQHFGDGTRLSIL.

This clone showed up just once. The chain couples TRBV6-5 to TRBJ1-5; D unclear. V was trimmed by 7 bases and J by 4 bases, leaving 8 bases between them. The germline V gene has CDR1 MNHEY and CDR2 SVGAGI. There are 12 residues in the CDR3. The CDR3 DNA reads TGTGCCAGCACCGACGGGAATCAGCCCCAGCATTTT. Protein: CASTDGNQPQHF.

CDR3 residues: CAWSVTGGFYNEQFF. CDR3 nucleotide sequence: TGTGCCTGGAGTGTGACGGGAGGGTTCTACAATGAGCAGTTCTTC. The V gene is TRBV30, the J gene TRBJ2-1, with 8 bases aligning to TRBD2. CDR1 is GTSNPN and CDR2 is SVGIG in the germline V gene (reference sequence). This CDR3 is built from 15 residues. After removal of 0 bases from V and 3 bases from J, the junction contained 4 bases not matched to a gene. Full variable domain (outside the CDR3, taken from reference TRBV30 and TRBJ2-1): SQTIHQWPATLVQPVGSPLSLECTVEGTSNPNLYWYRQAAGRGLQLLFYSVGIGQISSEVPQNLSASRPQDRQFILSSKKLLLSDSGFYLCAWSVTGGFYNEQFFGPGTRLTVL.

The chain has TRBV19 and TRBJ2-7; D is unresolved. This CDR3 has 16 residues. Looked up from germline, CDR1 is LNHDA and CDR2 is SQIVND (reference sequence). The V end was cut by 3 bases, the J end by 0 bases, with 15 bases between. This CDR3 reads CASSMGQTILSYEQYF. Written as DNA, the CDR3 is TGTGCCAGTAGTATGGGCCAGACGATCCTCTCCTACGAGCAGTACTTC.

V and J are TRBV19 and TRBJ2-7; 8 nucleotides match TRBD1. This CDR3 comprises 15 residues. CDR1 and CDR2 (germline): LNHDA, SQIVND (reference sequence). J was trimmed by 3 bases and V by 6 bases; bases with no gene match: 10. CDR3 loop: CASSDSTGENYEQYF. CDR3 nucleotides: TGTGCCAGTAGCGACTCGACAGGGGAAAACTACGAGCAGTACTTC.

This clone has more than one count but fewer than ten. The rearrangement joins TRBV7-2 to TRBJ1-2; 9 bases are shared with TRBD1. This CDR3 has 14 residues. V trimming: 5 bases; J trimming: 7 bases; junction bases outside the gene matches: 8. CDR1 is SGHTA, CDR2 FQGNSA, per germline. CDR3: CASSPPGQGGGYTF. CDR3 bases: TGTGCCAGCAGCCCCCCGGGACAGGGCGGTGGCTACACCTTC.

The genes are TRBV11-2 and TRBJ2-1, with 14 nucleotides matching TRBD2. Trimming removed 4 bases from V and 1 base from J; junction bases left unmatched: 3. Germline CDR1 and CDR2: SGHAT and FQNNGV. This CDR3 has 17 amino acids. DNA of the CDR3: TGTGCCAGCAGCTCTTGGACTAGCGGGGGGTCCTACAATGAGCAGTTCTTC. It codes for CASSSWTSGGSYNEQFF.

The chain is built from TRBV2 and TRBJ2-7; D gene unclear. Trimming took off 2 bases at V and 1 base at J, with 9 bases between the two ends. This CDR3 is 14 amino acids long. CDR1 is SNHLY, CDR2 FYNNEI, per germline. As DNA, the CDR3 is TGTGCCAGCAGTGAACATCCATTTTCCTACGAGCAGTACTTC. The encoded protein is CASSEHPFSYEQYF.

The CDR3 sequence: CAWRPGLGTQYF. The DNA for the CDR3 is TGTGCCTGGAGACCGGGATTGGGGACCCAGTACTTC. The chain links TRBV30 to TRBJ2-5; D perhaps matches TRBD2 (5 bases). The CDR3 length is 12 residues. V lost 3 bases to trimming and J lost 7 bases, with 12 bases between them. Germline loops: CDR1 GTSNPN, CDR2 SVGIG (reference sequence).

The chain combines TRBV19 with TRBJ2-2; 15 bases are shared with TRBD2. The junction had 2 bases not matched to a gene; V was cut back by 8 bases and J by 4 bases. The CDR3 is 15 residues long. Germline V gives CDR1 LNHDA, CDR2 SQIVND (reference sequence). The CDR3 DNA sequence: TGTGCCAGTTGGACTAGCGGGGGGGGCACCGGGGAGCTGTTTTTT. It translates to CASWTSGGGTGELFF.